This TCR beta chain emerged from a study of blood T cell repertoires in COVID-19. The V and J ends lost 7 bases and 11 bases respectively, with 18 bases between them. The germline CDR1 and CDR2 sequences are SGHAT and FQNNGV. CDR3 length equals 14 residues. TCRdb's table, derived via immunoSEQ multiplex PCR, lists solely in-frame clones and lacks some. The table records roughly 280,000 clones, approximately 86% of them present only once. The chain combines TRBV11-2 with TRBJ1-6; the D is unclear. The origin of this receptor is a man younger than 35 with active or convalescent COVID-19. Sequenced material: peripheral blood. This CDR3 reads CASTPAVLQAPLHF. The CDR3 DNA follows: TGTGCCAGCACCCCGGCCGTACTCCAGGCACCCCTCCACTTT.